These 4 T cell receptor beta chains were sequenced from one sample in a study of T cells in Graves' hyperthyroidism and ophthalmopathy. RNA transcripts yielded amplified TCR beta CDR3 regions. The primer set for the first-round RT-PCR of the TCR CDR3 was HTBI. MiXCR, applied by TCRdb to the multiplex PCR reads, yields one record per CDR3 protein. The repertoire consists of around 350,000 distinct CDR3 sequences, with approximately 20% occurring once and the leading ten covering about 3.7%. Input material: blood. The receptors shown here come from a woman younger than 35 with Graves' hyperthyroidism.

This clonotype was counted at least ten times. This chain uses TRBV5-1 with TRBJ2-1; tentatively, D is TRBD1 or TRBD2 (7 bases each). Germline-derived CDR1 and CDR2 are SGHRS and YFSETQ. The CDR3 spans 17 residues. Trimming removed 0 bases from V and 0 bases from J, with 13 bases in between. The CDR3 DNA reads as TGCGCCAGCAGCTTGGCGGCCAGGGGGGGCTCCTACAATGAGCAGTTCTTC. Translating it yields CASSLAARGGSYNEQFF. Drawing the rest from reference TRBV5-1 and TRBJ2-1, the complete variable domain is KAGVTQTPRYLIKTRGQQVTLSCSPISGHRSVSWYQQTPGQGLQFLFEYFSETQRNKGNFPGRFSGRQFSNSRSEMNVSTLELGDSALYLCASSLAARGGSYNEQFFGPGTRLTVL.

This clonotype was recorded many times. The rearrangement links TRBV5-1 to TRBJ1-2; TRBD1 might be the D (5 bases). Germline lookup yields CDR1 SGHRS and CDR2 YFSETQ. Deletions cut 7 bases from V and 5 bases from J, with 18 bases between. The CDR3 spans 14 residues. In nucleotides, the CDR3 is TGCGCCAGCTCAGCGGGGGACGTTGGGTATGGCTACACCTTC. This sequence encodes CASSAGDVGYGYTF.

This clonotype was counted ten times or more. The J gene is TRBJ1-5, the V gene TRBV6-1, with D unresolved. Germline CDR1 reads MNHNS; CDR2 reads SASEGT. The V and J ends lost 2 bases and 6 bases respectively, with 8 bases between them. The CDR3 has 13 amino acids. CDR3 sequence reads: CASSESGVQPQHF. CDR3 sequence (DNA): TGTGCCAGCAGTGAATCGGGCGTTCAGCCCCAGCATTTT.

This clonotype appeared a few times. The chain joins TRBV6-1 to TRBJ2-7, with a weak D call TRBD2 (7 bases). V shed 2 bases and J shed 8 bases, with 16 bases lying between them. This CDR3 is built from 14 residues. Germline CDR1 is MNHNS and CDR2 is SASEGT. CDR3 amino acids: CASSERGGARQQYF. The DNA of the CDR3 is TGTGCCAGCAGTGAAAGGGGGGGGGCAAGGCAGCAGTACTTC.